This TCR beta chain was captured in a study of T and B cells in COVID-19 patients. Study overall: Peripheral blood came from COVID-19 patients with active infection or after recovery. In the active-infection cohort, about 90% of the roughly 20 patients had comorbidities linked to unfavorable COVID-19 outcome. Study observations and caveats: Early severe-case samples and blood from mildly ill patients during symptoms were in short supply. Patients with COVID-19 reportedly showed strongly skewed T cell receptor beta variable and joining gene usage.

TRB was amplified from about 260-540 ng of blood genomic DNA. TRB rearrangements were amplified by multiplex PCR with BIOMED2 TRB-A/B primers. TCRdb fed the multiplex PCR reads into MiXCR, producing one record per CDR3 protein. This sample has roughly 15,000 distinct CDR3 sequences; about a quarter occur once, and the top ten carry around 3.1%. This clonotype turned up a few times. Antigen specificity is unknown. This CDR3 contains 14 residues. Germline CDR1 reads KGHSH; CDR2 reads LQKENI. V lost 5 bases, J lost 6 bases, and 9 bases stayed unmatched. This TCR derives from a human donor who had recovered from COVID-19. The rearrangement uses TRBV18 and TRBJ2-7; 8 nucleotides agree with TRBD2. The sequenced material came from blood. The CDR3 reads CASSSGLGTAEQYF. In DNA form, the CDR3 reads TGTGCCAGCTCATCGGGACTAGGAACGGCCGAGCAGTACTTC.